Listed below are T cell receptor beta chains from one sample, sequenced in a study of blood T cell repertoires in COVID-19. Generated by immunoSEQ multiplex PCR, the TCRdb table keeps only in-frame clones and is missing some. This sample has approximately 230,000 clones; 80% to 90% occur once, and the top ten carry roughly 15%. The sequencing sample was made of PBMCs or T cells enriched from blood (not recorded which). The receptors stem from a man younger than 30 who had recovered from COVID-19. CDR3s include the opening cysteine and the closing phenylalanine or tryptophan. A D gene is named only where the DNA matches it firmly. Clone sizes are given selectively: once, few, many, or a class where the clone is expanded.

J: TRBJ1-1
V: TRBV19
size: few
D: .
DNA: TGTGCCAGCCAAAAGGGGCAAGTTGAAGCTTTCTTT
CDR3: CASQKGQVEAFF

J: TRBJ2-7
V: TRBV7-9
size: .
D: .
DNA: TGTGCCAGCAGCTTAGAACGGGGGAGCTCCTACGAGCAGTACTTC
CDR3: CASSLERGSSYEQYF

J: TRBJ2-2
V: TRBV2
size: .
D: .
DNA: TGTGCCAGCAGTACAGGGTCCGACACCGGGGAGCTGTTTTTT
CDR3: CASSTGSDTGELFF

J: TRBJ1-2
V: TRBV2
size: .
D: TRBD1
DNA: TGTGCCAGCAGGGGGACAGGGGGATGGGGCTACACCTTC
CDR3: CASRGTGGWGYTF

J: TRBJ1-4
V: TRBV5-1
size: .
D: TRBD1
DNA: TGCGCCAGTGCACAGGGGCCTAATGAAAAACTGTTTTTT
CDR3: CASAQGPNEKLFF

J: TRBJ1-5
V: TRBV5-8
size: few
D: .
DNA: TGTGCCAGCACCCAAGGACAGCCCGGGATGGCCCAGCATTTT
CDR3: CASTQGQPGMAQHF

J: TRBJ2-7
V: TRBV5-1
size: .
D: TRBD2
DNA: TGCGCCAGCAGCTTGCGCGCGGGGGACCGCTCCTACGAGCAGTACTTC
CDR3: CASSLRAGDRSYEQYF

J: TRBJ1-1
V: TRBV7-9
size: .
D: .
DNA: TGTGCCAGCAGCCCCCAGGGGAACACTGAAGCTTTCTTT
CDR3: CASSPQGNTEAFF

J: TRBJ1-6
V: TRBV11-2
size: .
D: .
DNA: TGTGCCAGCAGCGGGAGCGCGTCGACCCTCCACTTT
CDR3: CASSGSASTLHF

J: TRBJ2-7
V: TRBV5-5
size: .
D: .
DNA: TGTGCCAGCAGCCCTTTCTTAGAGGCTGGGCAGTACTTC
CDR3: CASSPFLEAGQYF

J: TRBJ2-6
V: TRBV3-1/TRBV3-2
size: .
D: .
DNA: TGTGCCAGCAGCCAAGGCTTAGATGGGGCCAACGTCCTGACTTTC
CDR3: CASSQGLDGANVLTF

J: TRBJ1-5
V: TRBV7-2
size: .
D: TRBD1
DNA: TGTGCCAGCAGCTTACGCCAGGGGGATCAGCCCCAGCATTTT
CDR3: CASSLRQGDQPQHF

J: TRBJ1-1
V: TRBV5-5
size: .
D: .
DNA: TGTGCCAGCAGCTTGGACAGGAACACTGAAGCTTTCTTT
CDR3: CASSLDRNTEAFF

J: TRBJ1-2
V: TRBV5-6
size: .
D: TRBD1
DNA: TGTGCCAGCAGCTTCTGGGACAGGGGCTCATCCGGCTACACCTTC
CDR3: CASSFWDRGSSGYTF

J: TRBJ2-7
V: TRBV28
size: .
D: TRBD2
DNA: TGTGCCAGCAAACGGTCTAGCGGTTTCTTAGGCCCGTCCTACGAGCAGTACTTC
CDR3: CASKRSSGFLGPSYEQYF

J: TRBJ2-7
V: TRBV5-1
size: .
D: TRBD1
DNA: TGCGCCAGCAGCCCAGGGACAGGGTCTATCGACGAGCAGTACTTC
CDR3: CASSPGTGSIDEQYF